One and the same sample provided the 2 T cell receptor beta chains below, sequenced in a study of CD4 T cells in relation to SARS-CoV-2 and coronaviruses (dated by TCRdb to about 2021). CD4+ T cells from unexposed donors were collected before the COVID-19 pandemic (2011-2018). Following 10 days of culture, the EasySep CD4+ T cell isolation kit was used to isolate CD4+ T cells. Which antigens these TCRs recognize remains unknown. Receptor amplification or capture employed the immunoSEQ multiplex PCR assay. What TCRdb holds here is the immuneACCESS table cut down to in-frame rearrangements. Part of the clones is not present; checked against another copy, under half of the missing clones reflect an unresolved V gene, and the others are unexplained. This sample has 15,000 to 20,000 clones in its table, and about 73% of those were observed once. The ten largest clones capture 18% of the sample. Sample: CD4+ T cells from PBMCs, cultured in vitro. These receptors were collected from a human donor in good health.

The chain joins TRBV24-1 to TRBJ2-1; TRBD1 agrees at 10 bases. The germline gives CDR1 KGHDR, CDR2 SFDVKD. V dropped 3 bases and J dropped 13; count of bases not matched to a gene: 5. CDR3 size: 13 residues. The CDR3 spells CATSDLRDRGQFF. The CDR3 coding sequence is TGTGCCACCAGTGATCTCCGGGACAGGGGCCAGTTCTTC.

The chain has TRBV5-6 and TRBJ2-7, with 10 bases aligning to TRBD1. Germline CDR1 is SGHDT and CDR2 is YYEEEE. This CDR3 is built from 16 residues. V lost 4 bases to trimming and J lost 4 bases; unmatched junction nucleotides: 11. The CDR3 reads CASSATGTGDQYEQYF. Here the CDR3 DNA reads TGTGCCAGCAGCGCCACCGGGACAGGGGACCAATACGAGCAGTACTTC.